Listed below are T cell receptor beta chains from one sample, sequenced in a study of T cells expressing NK-cell markers. TCRdb re-called the 5' RACE reads and shows each CDR3 protein once, DNA omitted. In all, the sample yields about 190,000 distinct CDR3 sequences. The sequencing input was blood T cells: a sorted CD56 or NKG2C T cell subset, CD4+ or CD8+ T cells, or bulk PBMC T cells (not recorded which). The receptors here all came from a man aged 18-75 years in good health. CDR3s include the opening cysteine and the closing phenylalanine or tryptophan. Each record gives: J gene, V gene, CDR3 protein.

>TRBJ2-3|TRBV6-5
CASSSVGRGGSLTDTQYF
>TRBJ2-1|TRBV20-1
CSASVPVSSYNEQFF
>TRBJ2-7|TRBV10-3
CAISESTTSGGYEQYF
>TRBJ2-3|TRBV11-2
CASSPPRAGTDTQYF
>TRBJ2-1|TRBV2
CASSEEAGGNEQFF
>TRBJ2-1|TRBV19
CASSRTGGLDGPAYNEQFF
>TRBJ2-3|TRBV7-2
CASSPGLAGIGTDTQYF
>TRBJ2-7|TRBV9
CASHSSYEQYF
>TRBJ2-2|TRBV20-1
CSARDLRGSRDGELFF
>TRBJ2-3|TRBV2
CASSARRANLRTDTQYF
>TRBJ2-3|TRBV7-3
CASSLTFASGASTDTQYF
>TRBJ2-5|TRBV20-1
CSARGPVVGEETQYF
>TRBJ2-7|TRBV4-1
CASSQQQGIGSYEQYF
>TRBJ2-4|TRBV7-8
CASSPAWDIQYF
>TRBJ2-3|TRBV15
CATKASGGIDTQYF
>TRBJ1-2|TRBV3-1
CASSFFGEDGCYTF
>TRBJ2-3|TRBV20-1
CSARGTSGGPGDTQYF
>TRBJ2-3|TRBV7-9
CASGVGEEPTDTQYF
>TRBJ1-3|TRBV20-1
CSASDSRIGSNTIYF
>TRBJ1-5|TRBV12-3/TRBV12-4
CASSLSGFANQPQHF
>TRBJ1-3|TRBV28
CASSRPGNTIYF
>TRBJ2-1|TRBV6-5
CASSLTGTAGNEQFF
>TRBJ2-3|TRBV12-3/TRBV12-4
CASSSRTTGGRTDTQYF
>TRBJ2-1|TRBV7-6
CASSLFLAASSYNEQFF
>TRBJ2-2|TRBV5-1
CASSLRTGATGELFF
>TRBJ2-3|TRBV7-6
CASSDPGQAWDTQYF
>TRBJ2-5|TRBV3-1
CASSQDPAIQETQYF
>TRBJ2-6|TRBV2
CASSEEASFNVLTF
>TRBJ2-2|TRBV7-6
CASSPLYTGELFF
>TRBJ2-7|TRBV20-1
CSARGERTQLYEQYF
>TRBJ2-7|TRBV7-9
CATEGESYEQYF
>TRBJ2-1|TRBV29-1
CSVHGQGTPAYNEQFF
>TRBJ1-5|TRBV4-1
CASSRGFDGAPNQPQHF
>TRBJ1-1|TRBV29-1
CSVERQGVRSTEAFF
>TRBJ2-6|TRBV3-1
CASSGTLVSGANVLTF
>TRBJ1-5|TRBV13
CASSLGGHQPQHF
>TRBJ2-3|TRBV4-2
CASSQVQASTDTQYF
>TRBJ1-6|TRBV19
CASSIMGGDSPLHF
>TRBJ2-1|TRBV7-6
CASSSRLAPYNEQFF
>TRBJ2-7|TRBV7-6
CASSLAPPTSGVSYEQYF
>TRBJ1-1|TRBV15
CATSRGDRGTEAFF
>TRBJ1-6|TRBV23-1
CASSQSKQGEVSPLHF